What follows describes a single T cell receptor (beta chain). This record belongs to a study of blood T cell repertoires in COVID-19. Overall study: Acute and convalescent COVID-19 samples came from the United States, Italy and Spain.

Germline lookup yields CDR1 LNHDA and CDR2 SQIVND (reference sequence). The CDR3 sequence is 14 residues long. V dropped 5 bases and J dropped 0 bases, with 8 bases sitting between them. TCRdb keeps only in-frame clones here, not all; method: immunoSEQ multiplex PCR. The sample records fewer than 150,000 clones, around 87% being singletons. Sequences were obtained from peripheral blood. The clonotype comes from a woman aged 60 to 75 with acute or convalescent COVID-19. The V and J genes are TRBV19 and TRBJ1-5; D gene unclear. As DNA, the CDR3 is TGTGCCAGTAGTCCTGACTATAGCAATCAGCCCCAGCATTTT. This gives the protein CASSPDYSNQPQHF.